The TCR beta chain described here comes from a study of T cell repertoires in cytomegalovirus infection (dated by TCRdb to the late 2010s). Describing the broader study: The HLA type of each donor mattered for the analysis, because public TCR beta signatures pointed to carriage of CMV infection along with the matching HLA type. On the study overall, not on this receptor specifically: The ex vivo response was dominated by HLA-C-restricted CMV-specific TCR beta clonotypes, which also provided the single most frequent clonotype in two of eight donors. Carriers of CMV infection plus the relevant HLA type were discriminated by the cumulative frequency of public TCR beta family members in the study cohort and in an independent approximately 360-donor cohort.

TCRdb names Illumina HiSeq 1500 as the instrument used. TCRdb trimmed the raw reads at Q25, called clones with MiXCR and kept productive beta chains. Rows matching on CDR3 protein sequence are summarized as one entry with the most common DNA and genes. The sample includes roughly 230,000 distinct CDR3 sequences, with about 23% observed a single time. The ten most abundant clones make up about 18% of the sample. A word on this clonotype: The clone's antigen remains unknown. No base qualities exist here, and no much larger clone lies one base off it.

The sample consisted of CD8+ T cells from PBMCs. This receptor was taken from a human donor in good health (CMV status not recorded). Some clones in this sample may be carry-over from other donors' samples.

The encoded CDR3 is CSARGDRGGQPQHF. The DNA reads as follows: TGCAGTGCTAGAGGGGACAGGGGCGGTCAGCCCCAGCATTTT. The rearranged segments are TRBV20-1 and TRBJ1-5, with TRBD1 identical over 10 junction bases. The germline V gene (reference sequence) gives CDR1 as DFQATT and CDR2 as SNEGSKA. Taken from cysteine to phenylalanine, the CDR3 has 14 residues. Only the CDR3 portion is preserved as DNA: 42 bases, with reading frame beginning at the first base. V loses 1 base at its end and J loses 6 bases; junction bases beyond the gene matches: 3.